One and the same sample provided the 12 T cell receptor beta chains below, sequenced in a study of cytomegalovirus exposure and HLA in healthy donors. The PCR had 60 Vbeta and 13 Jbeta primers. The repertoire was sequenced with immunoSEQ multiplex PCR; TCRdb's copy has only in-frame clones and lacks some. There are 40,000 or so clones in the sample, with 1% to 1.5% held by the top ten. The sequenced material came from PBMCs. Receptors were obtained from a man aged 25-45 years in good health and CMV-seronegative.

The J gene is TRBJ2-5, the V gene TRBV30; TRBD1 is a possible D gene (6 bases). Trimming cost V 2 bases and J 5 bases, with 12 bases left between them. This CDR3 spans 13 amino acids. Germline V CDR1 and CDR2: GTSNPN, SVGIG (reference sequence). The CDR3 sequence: CAWSSGVEETQYF. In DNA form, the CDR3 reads TGTGCCTGGAGTTCAGGGGTAGAGGAGACCCAGTACTTC.

DNA of the CDR3: TGTGCCAGCAGCTATGGGACAGGCCGCACTGAAGCTTTCTTT. This translates into CASSYGTGRTEAFF. This chain links TRBV5-4 with TRBJ1-1; TRBD1 aligns across 8 bases. V shed 3 bases and J 4 bases; nucleotides not matched to a gene: 5. The germline CDR1 and CDR2 sequences are SGHNT and YYREEE (reference sequence). The CDR3 consists of 14 residues.

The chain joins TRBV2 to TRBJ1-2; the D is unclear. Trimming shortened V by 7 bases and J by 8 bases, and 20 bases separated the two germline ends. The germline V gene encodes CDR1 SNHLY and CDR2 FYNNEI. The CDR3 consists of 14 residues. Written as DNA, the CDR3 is TGTGCCAGCAAGGATGGCGGGCCTGCCCACGGCTACACCTTC. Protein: CASKDGGPAHGYTF.

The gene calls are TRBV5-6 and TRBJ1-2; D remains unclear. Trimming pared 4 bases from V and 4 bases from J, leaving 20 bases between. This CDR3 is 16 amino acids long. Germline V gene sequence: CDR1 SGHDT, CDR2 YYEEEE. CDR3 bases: TGTGCCAGCAGCGCACAAGAGAGGGTAAAGGGCTATGGCTACACCTTC. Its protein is CASSAQERVKGYGYTF. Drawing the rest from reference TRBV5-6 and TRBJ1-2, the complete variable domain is DAGVTQSPTHLIKTRGQQVTLRCSPKSGHDTVSWYQQALGQGPQFIFQYYEEEERQRGNFPDRFSGHQFPNYSSELNVNALLLGDSALYLCASSAQERVKGYGYTFGSGTRLTVV.

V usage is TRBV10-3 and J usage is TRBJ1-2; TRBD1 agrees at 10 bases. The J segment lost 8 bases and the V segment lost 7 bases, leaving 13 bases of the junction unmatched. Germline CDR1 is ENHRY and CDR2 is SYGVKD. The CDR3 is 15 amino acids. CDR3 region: CAITETGTGAGGYTF. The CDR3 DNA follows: TGTGCCATCACCGAAACCGGGACAGGGGCGGGCGGCTACACCTTC.

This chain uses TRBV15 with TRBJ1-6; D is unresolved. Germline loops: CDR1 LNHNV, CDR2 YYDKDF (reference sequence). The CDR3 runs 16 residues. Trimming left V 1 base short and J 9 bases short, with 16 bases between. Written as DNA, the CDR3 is TGTGCCACCAGCAGAGGGGAGACCAAAAGAGGTTCACCCCTCCACTTT. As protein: CATSRGETKRGSPLHF.

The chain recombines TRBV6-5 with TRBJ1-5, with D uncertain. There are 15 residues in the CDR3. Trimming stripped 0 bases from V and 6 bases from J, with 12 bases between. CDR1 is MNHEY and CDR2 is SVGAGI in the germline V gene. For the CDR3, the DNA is TGTGCCAGCAGTTACTCGAGGTTATCCGGTCAGCCCCAGCATTTT. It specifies CASSYSRLSGQPQHF.

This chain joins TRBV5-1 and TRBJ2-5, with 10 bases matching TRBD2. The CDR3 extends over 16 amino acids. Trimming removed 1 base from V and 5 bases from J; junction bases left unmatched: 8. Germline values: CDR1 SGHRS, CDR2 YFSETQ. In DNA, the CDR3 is TGCGCCAGCAGCTTGTTCTCTAGCGGGAGCGGGGAGACCCAGTACTTC. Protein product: CASSLFSSGSGETQYF.

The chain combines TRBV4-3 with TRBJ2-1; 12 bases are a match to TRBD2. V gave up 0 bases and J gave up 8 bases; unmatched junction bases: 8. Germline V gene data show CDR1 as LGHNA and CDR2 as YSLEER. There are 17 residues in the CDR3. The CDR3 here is CASSQDSTSGSSDEQFF. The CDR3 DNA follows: TGCGCCAGCAGCCAAGACTCGACTAGCGGGAGCAGCGATGAGCAGTTCTTC.

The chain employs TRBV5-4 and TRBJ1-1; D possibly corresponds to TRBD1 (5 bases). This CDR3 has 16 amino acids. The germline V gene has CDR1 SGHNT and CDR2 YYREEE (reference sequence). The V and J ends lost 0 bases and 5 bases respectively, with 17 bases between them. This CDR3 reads CASSLGGQIGGTEAFF. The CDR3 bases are TGTGCCAGCAGCTTGGGAGGTCAAATTGGGGGGACTGAAGCTTTCTTT.

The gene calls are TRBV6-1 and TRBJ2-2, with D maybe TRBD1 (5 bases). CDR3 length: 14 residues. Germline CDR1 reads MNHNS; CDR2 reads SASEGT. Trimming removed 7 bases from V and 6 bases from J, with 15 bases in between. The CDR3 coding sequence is TGTGCCAGCAACAGGCAGGGTGCGGCCGGGGAGCTGTTTTTT. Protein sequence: CASNRQGAAGELFF.

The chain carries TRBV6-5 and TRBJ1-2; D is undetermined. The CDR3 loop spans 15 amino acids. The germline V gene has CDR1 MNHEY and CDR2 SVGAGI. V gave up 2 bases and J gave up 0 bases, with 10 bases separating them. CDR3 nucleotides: TGTGCCAGCAGTTACAACTCGATTACTAACTATGGCTACACCTTC. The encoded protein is CASSYNSITNYGYTF.